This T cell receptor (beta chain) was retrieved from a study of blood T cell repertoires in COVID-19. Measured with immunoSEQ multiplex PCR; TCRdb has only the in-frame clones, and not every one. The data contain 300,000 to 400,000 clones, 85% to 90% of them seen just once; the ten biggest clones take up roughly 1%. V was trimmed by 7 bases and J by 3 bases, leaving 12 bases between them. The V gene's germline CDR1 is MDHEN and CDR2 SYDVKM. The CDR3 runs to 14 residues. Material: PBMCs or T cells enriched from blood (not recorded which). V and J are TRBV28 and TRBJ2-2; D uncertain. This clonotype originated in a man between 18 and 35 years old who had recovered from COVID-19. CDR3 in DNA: TGTGCCAGCATCCCCTCAACGGACACCGGGGAGCTGTTTTTT. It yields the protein CASIPSTDTGELFF.